A selection of T cell receptor beta chains follows, all from one sample in a study of cytomegalovirus exposure and HLA in healthy donors. Repertoires were generated with immunoSEQ multiplex PCR, while TCRdb's copy carries only in-frame clones and drops some. Among under 200,000 clones listed, 76% were seen once. Sequencing was performed on PBMCs. These receptors originate from a female donor in good health and CMV-seronegative. Both conserved end residues are part of each CDR3. D genes are given only for firm matches. The size field is filled for only some rows; it gives once, few, many or a size class.

v_gene: TRBV4-3; d_gene: NA; abundance: NA; j_gene: TRBJ1-2; CDR3nt: TGCGCCAGCAGCCAAGAGTTCAGGGGCACGTATGGCTACACCTTC; CDR3aa: CASSQEFRGTYGYTF
v_gene: TRBV30; d_gene: NA; abundance: NA; j_gene: TRBJ1-6; CDR3nt: TGTGCCTGGAAGGCGGGGGATAATTCACCCCTCCACTTT; CDR3aa: CAWKAGDNSPLHF
v_gene: TRBV19; d_gene: TRBD1; abundance: NA; j_gene: TRBJ1-2; CDR3nt: TGTGCCAGTAGTATAGGATATGGGACAGACCACTATAACTATGGCTACACCTTC; CDR3aa: CASSIGYGTDHYNYGYTF
v_gene: TRBV7-2; d_gene: TRBD1; abundance: NA; j_gene: TRBJ1-5; CDR3nt: TGTGCCAGCAGCTCCGGGACAGTCAATCAGCCCCAGCATTTT; CDR3aa: CASSSGTVNQPQHF
v_gene: TRBV19; d_gene: TRBD2; abundance: NA; j_gene: TRBJ2-5; CDR3nt: TGTGCCAGTCGGACCTGGGGACTAGCGGTGGACGAGACCCAGTACTTC; CDR3aa: CASRTWGLAVDETQYF
v_gene: TRBV7-9; d_gene: NA; abundance: NA; j_gene: TRBJ1-1; CDR3nt: TGTGCCAGCAGCCCCCAGGGAGGGACCGCTAGGGCTTTCTTT; CDR3aa: CASSPQGGTARAFF
v_gene: TRBV5-4; d_gene: TRBD2; abundance: NA; j_gene: TRBJ2-6; CDR3nt: TGTGCCAGCAGCTTAAGGCTAGCGGGACTTCCTGGGGCCAACGGCCTGACTTTC; CDR3aa: CASSLRLAGLPGANGLTF
v_gene: TRBV25-1; d_gene: TRBD2; abundance: few; j_gene: TRBJ2-3; CDR3nt: TGTGCCAGCAGTGAATCGACTAGCGGGGGAACAGATACGCAGTATTTT; CDR3aa: CASSESTSGGTDTQYF
v_gene: TRBV2; d_gene: TRBD1; abundance: NA; j_gene: TRBJ1-3; CDR3nt: TGTGCCAGCATTACAGGGGGCTACACCATATATTTT; CDR3aa: CASITGGYTIYF
v_gene: TRBV4-1; d_gene: NA; abundance: NA; j_gene: TRBJ2-1; CDR3nt: TGCGCCAGCAGCCAAGATCTGGCTCCAGATGAGCAGTTCTTC; CDR3aa: CASSQDLAPDEQFF
v_gene: TRBV7-3; d_gene: TRBD1; abundance: NA; j_gene: TRBJ1-2; CDR3nt: TGTGCCAGCAGCCACGCTACAGGGGAGGGCTACACCTTC; CDR3aa: CASSHATGEGYTF
v_gene: TRBV5-4; d_gene: TRBD2; abundance: NA; j_gene: TRBJ2-2; CDR3nt: TGTGCCAGCAGCCTCGGACTAGCGCTGAACACCGGGGAGCTGTTTTTT; CDR3aa: CASSLGLALNTGELFF
v_gene: TRBV10-3; d_gene: TRBD1; abundance: once; j_gene: TRBJ1-2; CDR3nt: TGTGCCATCAGTACAGGGGGCTATGGCTACACCTTC; CDR3aa: CAISTGGYGYTF
v_gene: TRBV30; d_gene: TRBD2; abundance: NA; j_gene: TRBJ2-7; CDR3nt: TGTGCCTGGACCATAGCGGGGGAGCAGTACTTC; CDR3aa: CAWTIAGEQYF
v_gene: TRBV28; d_gene: NA; abundance: NA; j_gene: TRBJ1-1; CDR3nt: TGTGCCAGCAGTTTACGGAGGACTGAAGCTTTCTTT; CDR3aa: CASSLRRTEAFF
v_gene: TRBV28; d_gene: TRBD1; abundance: NA; j_gene: TRBJ1-4; CDR3nt: TGTGCCAGCAGTCCGGGGACAGCAACTAATGAAAAACTGTTTTTT; CDR3aa: CASSPGTATNEKLFF
v_gene: TRBV7-2; d_gene: TRBD1; abundance: NA; j_gene: TRBJ2-5; CDR3nt: TGTGCCAGCAGCCGGGACAGGGGAGGGGAGACCCAGTACTTC; CDR3aa: CASSRDRGGETQYF
v_gene: TRBV19; d_gene: TRBD1; abundance: NA; j_gene: TRBJ1-1; CDR3nt: TGTGCCAGTACTCCCACCGACAGGGGTTACACTGAAGCTTTCTTT; CDR3aa: CASTPTDRGYTEAFF
v_gene: TRBV5-4; d_gene: NA; abundance: NA; j_gene: TRBJ1-4; CDR3nt: TGTGCCAGCAGCTTGCAGGGTTCTATTGAAAAACTGTTTTTT; CDR3aa: CASSLQGSIEKLFF
v_gene: TRBV29-1; d_gene: TRBD1; abundance: NA; j_gene: TRBJ1-2; CDR3nt: TGCAGCGTTCCAGGACAGGGTCTTTCTGGCTACACCTTC; CDR3aa: CSVPGQGLSGYTF
v_gene: TRBV6-5; d_gene: TRBD1; abundance: NA; j_gene: TRBJ2-3; CDR3nt: TGTGCCAGCAGTTACAAAGGGACAGGCACAGATACGCAGTATTTT; CDR3aa: CASSYKGTGTDTQYF
v_gene: TRBV10-1; d_gene: TRBD2; abundance: few; j_gene: TRBJ2-1; CDR3nt: TGCGCCAGCAGAGAAACGGGGGGGCCTTACAATGAGCAGTTCTTC; CDR3aa: CASRETGGPYNEQFF
v_gene: TRBV14; d_gene: NA; abundance: NA; j_gene: TRBJ2-3; CDR3nt: TGTGCCAGCAGCCAAGGGTCCTTACTGAATACGCAGTATTTT; CDR3aa: CASSQGSLLNTQYF
v_gene: TRBV7-9; d_gene: NA; abundance: NA; j_gene: TRBJ2-5; CDR3nt: TGTGCCAGCAGCCCCCGCAGCGCTTACTGGTACTTC; CDR3aa: CASSPRSAYWYF
v_gene: TRBV19; d_gene: TRBD1; abundance: NA; j_gene: TRBJ1-5; CDR3nt: TGTGCCAGTAGTATAGATTCGGGACAGGGCAAGCCCCAGCATTTT; CDR3aa: CASSIDSGQGKPQHF
v_gene: TRBV11-2; d_gene: NA; abundance: NA; j_gene: TRBJ2-3; CDR3nt: TGTGCCAGCAGCTTTAGGACAGTAGATACGCAGTATTTT; CDR3aa: CASSFRTVDTQYF
v_gene: TRBV28; d_gene: NA; abundance: NA; j_gene: TRBJ2-7; CDR3nt: TGTGCCAGCAGTGCCGGGACATCCGCCCGCTACGAGCAGTACTTC; CDR3aa: CASSAGTSARYEQYF
v_gene: TRBV10-3; d_gene: NA; abundance: NA; j_gene: TRBJ2-5; CDR3nt: TGTGCCATCAGGAACTCTCAAGAGACCCAGTACTTC; CDR3aa: CAIRNSQETQYF
v_gene: TRBV5-6; d_gene: NA; abundance: NA; j_gene: TRBJ1-1; CDR3nt: TGTGCCAGCAGCTTGCGTCGGGAACTAAGGTCCACTGAAGCTTTCTTT; CDR3aa: CASSLRRELRSTEAFF
v_gene: TRBV2; d_gene: NA; abundance: once; j_gene: TRBJ2-5; CDR3nt: TGTGCCAGCAGTTTAAACCCAGGGGAGACCCAGTACTTC; CDR3aa: CASSLNPGETQYF
v_gene: TRBV11-3; d_gene: NA; abundance: NA; j_gene: TRBJ2-5; CDR3nt: TGTGCCAGCAGCTTAGCAGGGCGAGAGACCCAGTACTTC; CDR3aa: CASSLAGRETQYF
v_gene: TRBV10-2; d_gene: TRBD2; abundance: few; j_gene: TRBJ2-1; CDR3nt: TGCGCCAGCAGTGCCCCTCGGACTAGCGGGGCGGTTGAGCAGTTCTTC; CDR3aa: CASSAPRTSGAVEQFF
v_gene: TRBV10-3; d_gene: NA; abundance: NA; j_gene: TRBJ1-1; CDR3nt: TGTGCCATCAGTGGCCGCGGGTTTGGGGAAGCTTTCTTT; CDR3aa: CAISGRGFGEAFF
v_gene: TRBV27; d_gene: NA; abundance: NA; j_gene: TRBJ1-2; CDR3nt: TGTGCCAGCAGTTTAAAAGGGAGTGGCTACACCTTC; CDR3aa: CASSLKGSGYTF
v_gene: TRBV30; d_gene: NA; abundance: few; j_gene: TRBJ2-5; CDR3nt: TGTGCCTGGAGTGTAGGGGCACAGGAGTACTTC; CDR3aa: CAWSVGAQEYF
v_gene: TRBV28; d_gene: NA; abundance: NA; j_gene: TRBJ2-4; CDR3nt: TGTGCCAGCCTGGAACTAGCCAAAAACAGTCAGTACTTC; CDR3aa: CASLELAKNSQYF
v_gene: TRBV4-1; d_gene: NA; abundance: NA; j_gene: TRBJ2-4; CDR3nt: TGCGCCAGCAGCCAAGGTCAGGGGACCAAAAACATTCAGTACTTC; CDR3aa: CASSQGQGTKNIQYF